The clone carrying this T cell receptor beta chain was detected only a few times. The data originate from a study of blood T cells in healthy people across ages. A second PCR, run for roughly 7 to 12 cycles, used a sample-barcoded 5' primer plus a J-beta primer mix. TCRdb reprocessed the 5' RACE reads via MiXCR and lists one record per CDR3 protein. Altogether 250,000 to 300,000 distinct CDR3 sequences are present, less than 30% being singletons, with the ten largest covering 29%. This clonotype originated in a woman in her 70s in good health. The sample comprised blood.

Here the CDR3 DNA reads TGTGCCAGCTGGAGGGAGAAACCAAATGAGCAGTTCTTC. Translation gives CASWREKPNEQFF. This chain uses TRBV6-2 or TRBV6-3 with TRBJ2-1, with a weak D call TRBD2 (6 bases). Trimming removed 8 bases at V and 7 bases at J, with 15 bases between. This CDR3 is 13 amino acids long. Germline V gene data show CDR1 as MNHEY and CDR2 as SVGEGT.